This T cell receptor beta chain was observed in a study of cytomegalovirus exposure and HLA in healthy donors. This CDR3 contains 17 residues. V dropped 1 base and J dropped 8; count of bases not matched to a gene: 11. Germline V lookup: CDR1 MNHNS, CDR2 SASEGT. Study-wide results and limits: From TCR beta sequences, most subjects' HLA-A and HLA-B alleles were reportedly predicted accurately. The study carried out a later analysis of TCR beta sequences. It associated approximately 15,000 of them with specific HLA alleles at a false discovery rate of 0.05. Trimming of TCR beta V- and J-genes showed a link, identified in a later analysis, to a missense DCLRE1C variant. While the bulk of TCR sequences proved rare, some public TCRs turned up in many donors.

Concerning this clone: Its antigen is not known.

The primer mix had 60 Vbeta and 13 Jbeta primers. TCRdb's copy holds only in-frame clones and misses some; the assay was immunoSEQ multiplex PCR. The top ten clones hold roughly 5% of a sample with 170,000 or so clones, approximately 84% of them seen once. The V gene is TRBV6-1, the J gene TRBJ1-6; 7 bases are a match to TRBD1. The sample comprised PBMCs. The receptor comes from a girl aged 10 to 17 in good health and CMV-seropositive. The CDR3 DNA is TGTGCCAGCAGTGAAGGCTTCAACAGGGGTTGGTATTCACCCCTCCACTTT. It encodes CASSEGFNRGWYSPLHF.